The next 13 T cell receptor beta chains were all read from a single sample in a study of early stage breast cancer tumors. Method: immunoSEQ multiplex PCR; TCRdb's copy keeps in-frame clones and lacks some. The table lists about 51,000 clones, around 78% of them singletons. Sequenced sample: blood. The receptor source for this set is a person aged 40-50 years with breast cancer.

V and J are TRBV25-1 and TRBJ1-5, with D hard to call. There are 14 residues in the CDR3. V was trimmed by 4 bases and J by 0 bases, leaving 7 bases between them. The germline CDR1 and CDR2 sequences are MGHDK and SYGVNS. The CDR3 coding sequence is TGTGCCAGCAGTGGCCGGTATAGCAATCAGCCCCAGCATTTT. Its translation is CASSGRYSNQPQHF. The full variable domain, its missing parts supplied by reference TRBV25-1 and TRBJ1-5, is EADIYQTPRYLVIGTGKKITLECSQTMGHDKMYWYQQDPGMELHLIHYSYGVNSTEKGDLSSESTVSRIRTEHFPLTLESARPSHTSQYLCASSGRYSNQPQHFGDGTRLSIL.

This clone appeared a single time. The chain joins TRBV5-4 to TRBJ2-3; unclear D gene. Germline V gene sequence: CDR1 SGHNT, CDR2 YYREEE (reference sequence). V shed 0 bases and J shed 7 bases, with 6 bases lying between them. The CDR3 is made up of 12 amino acids. The CDR3, as DNA: TGTGCCAGCAGCTTGGGGGCGTATACGCAGTATTTT. It yields the protein CASSLGAYTQYF.

The rearrangement uses TRBV7-9 and TRBJ2-3; D perhaps matches TRBD1 (6 bases). Germline CDR1 and CDR2: SEHNR and FQNEAQ (reference sequence). The length of the CDR3 is 11 residues. Trimming took 11 bases from V and 5 from J, leaving 11 bases between them. The CDR3 sequence is CAGGGVDTQYF. In nucleotides, the CDR3 is TGTGCCGGTGGGGGCGTAGATACGCAGTATTTT. The full variable domain, in which reference TRBV7-9 and TRBJ2-3 provide the parts outside the CDR3, is DTGVSQNPRHKITKRGQNVTFRCDPISEHNRLYWYRQTLGQGPEFLTYFQNEAQLEKSRLLSDRFSAERPKGSFSTLEIQRTEQGDSAMYLCAGGGVDTQYFGPGTRLTVL.

The sample holds a few counts of this clone. The chain recombines TRBV2 with TRBJ2-1; 7 bases fit TRBD2. The germline CDR1 and CDR2 sequences are SNHLY and FYNNEI. Trimming took 6 bases from V and 4 from J; bases not matched to a gene: 12. The CDR3 extends over 16 amino acids. The CDR3 loop is CASRVQAGTLYNEQFF. CDR3 nucleotide sequence: TGTGCCAGCAGGGTACAAGCGGGAACATTATACAATGAGCAGTTCTTC.

This clone was detected a few times. The V gene is TRBV19, the J gene TRBJ2-7; TRBD1 aligns across 7 bases. This CDR3 spans 13 amino acids. The V segment lost 5 bases and the J segment 0 bases; nucleotides outside the gene matches: 1. Germline V gene data show CDR1 as LNHDA and CDR2 as SQIVND (reference sequence). The CDR3 DNA sequence: TGTGCCAGTAGTCGGGACAGCTCCTACGAGCAGTACTTC. Its protein product is CASSRDSSYEQYF.

This chain links TRBV7-9 with TRBJ1-1; the D gene is possibly TRBD1 (6 bases). Germline values: CDR1 SEHNR, CDR2 FQNEAQ (reference sequence). This CDR3 contains 14 residues. Between the trimmed V and J ends, which lost 7 bases and 2 bases, there was a span of 14 bases. Here the CDR3 reads CASTVLQGNTEAFF. The CDR3 nucleotides are TGTGCCAGCACCGTCTTACAGGGTAACACTGAAGCTTTCTTT. The full variable domain, its missing parts supplied by reference TRBV7-9 and TRBJ1-1, is DTGVSQNPRHKITKRGQNVTFRCDPISEHNRLYWYRQTLGQGPEFLTYFQNEAQLEKSRLLSDRFSAERPKGSFSTLEIQRTEQGDSAMYLCASTVLQGNTEAFFGQGTRLTVV.

The V call is TRBV11-2, the J call TRBJ2-3, with D hard to call. The CDR3 is 16 residues long. Per germline, CDR1 SGHAT and CDR2 FQNNGV. V lost 7 bases, J lost 1 base, and 18 bases lay in between. The CDR3 DNA sequence: TGTGCCAGCAATGTAAATAGTGGGATCGGCACAGATACGCAGTATTTT. Translated: CASNVNSGIGTDTQYF. Combining the CDR3 with reference TRBV11-2 and TRBJ2-3 gives the whole variable domain EAGVAQSPRYKIIEKRQSVAFWCNPISGHATLYWYQQILGQGPKLLIQFQNNGVVDDSQLPKDRFSAERLKGVDSTLKIQPAKLEDSAVYLCASNVNSGIGTDTQYFGPGTRLTVL.

This clone was counted between two and nine times. CDR3 DNA sequence: TGCGCCAGCAGTCAGCCGGGACTTGTATCCTACGAGCAGTACTTC. It specifies CASSQPGLVSYEQYF. The gene calls are TRBV4-1 and TRBJ2-7; D is perhaps TRBD2 (6 bases). The CDR3 has 15 residues. In germline, CDR1 is MGHRA, CDR2 YSYEKL. V lost 6 bases and J 1 base, leaving 16 bases between the germline ends.

The chain joins TRBV11-2 to TRBJ2-7, with D unresolved. The V and J ends lost 4 bases and 5 bases respectively, with 9 bases between them. This CDR3 is 12 amino acids long. CDR1 is SGHAT, CDR2 FQNNGV, per germline. CDR3: CASSSSFNEQYF. DNA of the CDR3: TGTGCCAGCAGCTCCTCATTCAACGAGCAGTACTTC.

The V and J genes are TRBV4-2 and TRBJ2-1; 10 bases map to TRBD2. This CDR3 comprises 16 residues. The J segment lost 7 bases and the V segment lost 4 bases, leaving 10 bases of the junction unmatched. The germline CDR1 and CDR2 sequences are LGHNA and YNFKEQ. The CDR3 spells CASSLYMASGRNEQFF. CDR3 coding DNA: TGTGCCAGCAGCCTCTACATGGCTAGCGGGAGAAATGAGCAGTTCTTC.

The genes are TRBV5-1 and TRBJ2-5; 9 bases fit TRBD1. Germline V gives CDR1 SGHRS, CDR2 YFSETQ. There are 15 residues in the CDR3. V gave up 0 bases and J gave up 1 base; unmatched junction bases: 1. The CDR3 DNA reads TGCGCCAGCAGCTTGGGACAGGGGGTCCAAGAGACCCAGTACTTC. This encodes CASSLGQGVQETQYF.

The rearrangement links TRBV6-5 to TRBJ2-7; D is unresolved. V lost 2 bases and J lost 3, with 8 bases in between. This CDR3 region has 13 residues. CDR1 and CDR2 from the germline V gene are MNHEY and SVGAGI. CDR3 residues: CASSYSGRYEQYF. Here the CDR3 DNA reads TGTGCCAGCAGTTACAGTGGCCGCTACGAGCAGTACTTC.

This clone was picked up one time. V is TRBV29-1 and J is TRBJ2-3, with a tentative D call TRBD1 (6 bases). The CDR3 is 13 residues long. The germline V gene has CDR1 SQVTM and CDR2 ANQGSEA. V was cut by 5 bases and J by 9 bases, with 18 bases left in between. CDR3 DNA: TGCAGCGTTCATAGGGGGTCTGGGGAAACGCAGTATTTT. It is translated as CSVHRGSGETQYF.